This T cell receptor (beta chain) appears in the sequencing data of a study of regulatory T cells in long-lasting Graves disease. The study's findings and limits: Repertoires from persistent disease leaned toward TRBV28, TRBJ1-2 and TRBJ2-5.

The sample's time point: newly diagnosed GD, antithyroid drugs for less than 3 months. After RNA was extracted from PBMCs, the TCR library was made from it. Trimming took 0 bases from V and 4 from J, leaving 3 bases between them. Germline-derived CDR1 and CDR2 are MGHRA and YSYEKL. The CDR3 is 12 amino acids. iRepertoire HTBI primers and Arm-PCR of CDR3 regions built TCR beta libraries. TCRdb used MiXCR to reprocess the multiplex PCR reads, holding one entry per CDR3 protein. The table shows about 220,000 distinct CDR3 sequences, with roughly 20% occurring only once. This clonotype was seen at least ten times. Its target is unknown. The sample was also linked to a second study, of T cells in Graves' hyperthyroidism and ophthalmopathy.

This sample comprised peripheral blood mononuclear cells (PBMCs), obtained at new diagnosis, from a patient treated with antithyroid drugs. This sequence joins TRBV4-1 and TRBJ1-2; no reliable D call. The source of this sequence is a woman in her twenties or thirties with Graves disease. As DNA, the CDR3 is TGCGCCAGCAGCCAAGAAGGCTATGGCTACACCTTC. The encoded protein is CASSQEGYGYTF.